This is a list of T cell receptor beta chains from one sample in a study of metastatic and nonmetastatic thyroid tumors. Using MiXCR, TCRdb re-called clones from the PCR reads. The profile shows around 23,000 clones, over 25% of them singletons. Sequenced material: tumor tissue. The receptors originated from a male donor with papillary thyroid cancer or a benign thyroid nodule (not recorded which). Some clones in this sample may be carry-over from other donors' samples. Each CDR3 is given with its conserved first and last residue. A D gene is named only where the DNA matches it firmly. A clone size is listed for some rows: how often the clone was seen (once, few, many), or a class if it is expanded.

>TRBD1|once|TRBV18|TRBJ1-2
CASSTGQDYGYTF
TGTGCCAGCTCAACCGGACAGGACTATGGCTACACCTTC
>.|few|TRBV28|TRBJ2-6
CASTSGANVLTF
TGTGCCAGCACTTCTGGGGCCAACGTCCTGACTTTC
>TRBD1|few|TRBV12-3/TRBV12-4|TRBJ2-7
CASSPSWGQGFGYEQYF
TGTGCCAGCAGCCCTTCCTGGGGACAGGGTTTCGGCTACGAGCAGTACTTC
>TRBD1|medium-sized|TRBV12-3/TRBV12-4|TRBJ2-7
CASSPDRVEQYF
TGTGCCAGCAGCCCGGACAGGGTCGAGCAGTACTTC
>TRBD1|.|TRBV10-1|TRBJ1-1
CASSDHVVPTGCGTEAFF
TGCGCCAGCAGTGATCATGTAGTACCGACAGGGTGCGGCACTGAAGCTTTCTTT
>TRBD1|many|TRBV12-3/TRBV12-4|TRBJ1-1
CASSRTGGWSEAFF
TGTGCCAGCAGCCGGACAGGGGGGTGGTCTGAAGCTTTCTTT
>.|medium-sized|TRBV19|TRBJ1-1
CASSISGWNTEAFF
TGTGCCAGTAGTATCTCAGGTTGGAACACTGAAGCTTTCTTT
>.|.|TRBV20-1|TRBJ1-1
CSSAIRENTEAFF
TGCAGTTCCGCTATACGAGAGAACACTGAAGCTTTCTTT
>.|few|TRBV15|TRBJ2-7
CATSRDLVGPGEYF
TGTGCCACCAGCAGAGATTTGGTGGGTCCAGGGGAGTACTTC
>TRBD2|.|TRBV11-2|TRBJ2-1
CASSRLAGVIDEQFF
TGTGCCAGCAGTAGACTAGCTGGAGTAATCGATGAGCAGTTCTTC
>TRBD2|few|TRBV6-1|TRBJ2-5
CASSDGGTSGETQYF
TGTGCCAGCAGTGACGGCGGGACTAGCGGGGAGACCCAGTACTTC
>.|few|TRBV28|TRBJ2-7
CASISRRDRAYEQYF
TGTGCCAGCATATCCCGCCGGGACCGAGCCTACGAGCAGTACTTC
>.|few|TRBV28|TRBJ1-1
CVSSLGGRGNTEFFF
TGTGTCAGCAGTTTAGGAGGCCGTGGGAACACTGAATTTTTCTTT
>.|many|TRBV15|TRBJ2-2
CATSRIPGAGAGELFF
TGTGCCACCAGCAGAATTCCGGGAGCCGGAGCCGGGGAGCTGTTTTTT
>TRBD2|many|TRBV6-1|TRBJ2-1
CASGGLAGVDEQFF
TGTGCCAGCGGCGGACTAGCGGGAGTCGATGAGCAGTTCTTC
>.|once|TRBV9|TRBJ1-5
CASSVGEGAHPRHF
.
>TRBD1|medium-sized|TRBV11-2|TRBJ2-7
CASSPAGRGSAYEQYF
TGTGCCAGCAGCCCGGCCGGCAGGGGGTCGGCATACGAGCAGTACTTC
>TRBD1|.|TRBV7-3|TRBJ1-2
CASSLGTGGFGYTF
TGTGCCAGCAGCTTAGGGACAGGGGGCTTTGGCTACACCTTC
>TRBD1|few|TRBV6-1|TRBJ1-6
CASSVGQGGNSPLHF
TGTGCCAGCAGTGTCGGACAGGGGGGAAATTCACCCCTCCACTTT
>.|few|TRBV11-2|TRBJ2-1
CASSLDSGHNNERFF
TGTGCCAGCAGCTTAGACTCCGGGCACAACAATGAGCGGTTCTTC
>.|.|TRBV24-1|TRBJ1-1
CATSDSAGGGWVKAFF
TGTGCCACCAGCGATTCCGCCGGCGGGGGTTGGGTTAAAGCTTTCTTT
>.|.|TRBV7-6|TRBJ2-7
CASSPRADRIYEQYF
TGTGCCAGCAGCCCGCGAGCGGACCGAATATACGAGCAGTACTTC
>.|.|TRBV19|TRBJ1-6
CASSRTARGNSPLHF
TGTGCCAGTAGCCGGACGGCCCGGGGTAATTCACCCCTCCACTTT
>TRBD1|.|TRBV5-5|TRBJ2-7
CASSPRQGGSYEQYF
TGTGCCAGCAGCCCCAGACAGGGCGGAAGCTACGAGCAGTACTTC
>.|.|TRBV2|TRBJ2-6
CASRIQLSGANVLTF
TGTGCCAGCAGAATACAGCTCTCTGGGGCCAACGTCCTGACTTTC
>.|few|TRBV7-8|TRBJ2-7
CASSQRYEQYF
TGTGCCAGCAGTCAGCGCTACGAGCAGTACTTC
>.|many|TRBV7-6|TRBJ2-1
CASSLSRGSEQFF
TGTGCCAGCAGCCTTTCCCGGGGCTCTGAGCAGTTCTTC
>TRBD2|.|TRBV7-3|TRBJ2-1
CASSQTSGGYNEQFF
TGTGCCAGCAGCCAGACAAGCGGGGGGTACAATGAGCAGTTCTTC
>.|many|TRBV20-1|TRBJ2-1
CSARDLQISYNEQFF
TGCAGTGCTAGAGATCTACAAATCTCCTACAATGAGCAGTTCTTC
>.|few|TRBV7-2|TRBJ2-7
CASSFYYEQYF
TGTGCCAGCAGCTTTTACTACGAGCAGTACTTC
>TRBD2|.|TRBV2|TRBJ2-1
CASSKEGLAVSSYNEQFF
TGTGCCAGCAGTAAAGAGGGACTAGCGGTTAGCTCCTACAATGAGCAGTTCTTC
>.|.|TRBV5-1|TRBJ2-5
CASSLNPQEETQYF
TGCGCCAGCAGCTTGAATCCCCAAGAGGAGACCCAGTACTTC
>.|many|TRBV4-1|TRBJ2-1
CASSQRGPAEQFF
TGCGCCAGCAGCCAAAGAGGACCAGCTGAGCAGTTCTTC
>.|few|TRBV28|TRBJ2-7
CASSLEGIRGEQYF
TGTGCCAGCAGTTTGGAAGGGATCCGCGGGGAGCAGTACTTC
>TRBD1|medium-sized|TRBV6-1|TRBJ1-2
CASSPTRQGLGYTF
TGTGCCAGCAGTCCTACCAGACAGGGTCTAGGCTACACCTTC
>.|.|TRBV5-5|TRBJ1-2
CASSLGRVWSGGYTF
TGTGCCAGCAGCTTGGGGAGGGTTTGGTCTGGGGGCTACACCTTC
>.|many|TRBV2|TRBJ1-3
CASSEPRLGNTIYF
TGTGCCAGCAGTGAGCCGAGACTCGGAAACACCATATATTTT
>TRBD1|few|TRBV29-1|TRBJ1-1
CSYTGGAGDTEAFF
TGCAGCTACACAGGGGGCGCCGGGGACACTGAAGCTTTCTTT
>.|medium-sized|TRBV14|TRBJ2-1
CASSQDLLWREQFF
TGTGCCAGCAGCCAAGATCTTTTGTGGCGGGAGCAGTTCTTC
>TRBD2|many|TRBV7-9|TRBJ2-4
CASSENQLAGVRLDKNIQYF
TGTGCCAGCAGCGAAAACCAACTAGCGGGAGTTCGTCTCGACAAAAACATTCAGTACTTC
>.|.|TRBV2|TRBJ1-6
CASSDAGPNSPLHF
TGTGCCAGCAGTGATGCGGGGCCAAATTCACCCCTCCACTTT
>.|.|TRBV18|TRBJ2-1
CASSHEFGDEQFF
TGTGCCAGCTCACATGAGTTTGGGGATGAGCAGTTCTTC
>TRBD1|many|TRBV19|TRBJ2-5
CASSSSGTGAAWFQETQYF
TGTGCCAGTAGTTCTTCCGGGACAGGGGCCGCTTGGTTCCAGGAGACCCAGTACTTC
>TRBD1|few|TRBV24-1|TRBJ1-5
CATSDSQGGSEPQHF
TGTGCCACCAGTGATTCGCAGGGGGGTAGTGAGCCCCAGCATTTT
>TRBD1|few|TRBV9|TRBJ1-1
CASSLGTANTEAFF
TGTGCCAGCAGCCTTGGGACAGCGAACACTGAAGCTTTCTTT
>TRBD1|many|TRBV2|TRBJ1-1
CASKQGANTEAFF
TGTGCCAGCAAGCAGGGGGCGAACACTGAAGCTTTCTTT